The next 4 T cell receptor beta chains were all read from a single sample in a study of blood T cell repertoires in COVID-19. Sequenced by immunoSEQ multiplex PCR; TCRdb stores in-frame clones only, minus some. Of 300,000 to 400,000 clones in the sample, around 90% were seen once. Sequenced input: PBMCs or T cells enriched from blood (not recorded which). The receptor source for this set is a man in his sixties who had recovered from COVID-19.

With regard to this clone: One end of the junction is discordant with germline, which a read error may explain. The chain uses TRBV7-7 and TRBJ2-3, with TRBD2 matching over 8 bases. Germline V CDR1 and CDR2: SSHAT, FNYEAQ (reference sequence). The CDR3 is 18 residues long. The CDR3 spells CASSLRAGGLLSTDTQYF. The CDR3 coding sequence is TGTGCTAGCAGCTTAAGGGCGGGGGGACTCCTAAGCACAGATACGCAGTATTTT.

This sequence joins TRBV6-5 and TRBJ1-5; the match to TRBD1 covers 7 bases. CDR1 and CDR2 (germline): MNHEY, SVGAGI. CDR3 length: 16 residues. V shed 1 base and J 0 bases; nucleotides not matched to a gene: 3. CDR3 sequence reads: CASSYLGQTSNQPQHF. The CDR3 DNA is TGTGCCAGCAGTTACTTGGGACAGACTAGCAATCAGCCCCAGCATTTT.

The chain combines TRBV7-9 with TRBJ2-1; D gene uncertain. The V end lost 2 bases, the J end lost 3 bases, and 2 bases lay between the germline ends. Per germline, CDR1 SEHNR and CDR2 FQNEAQ (reference sequence). This CDR3 is 12 amino acids long. The CDR3 reads CASSLYYNEQFF. In DNA, the CDR3 is TGTGCCAGCAGCTTATACTACAATGAGCAGTTCTTC.

The table lists this clone with a few counts. The same CDR3 is also encoded by other DNA sequences in this sample. The J gene is TRBJ1-1, the V gene TRBV6-5; D is unclear. CDR1 is MNHEY and CDR2 is SVGAGI in the germline V gene. The V and J ends lost 2 bases and 1 base respectively, with 11 bases between them. The CDR3 runs to 15 residues. The CDR3 is CASSYGWGGNTEAFF. For the CDR3, the DNA is TGTGCCAGCAGTTACGGGTGGGGAGGGAACACTGAAGCTTTCTTT.